This TCR beta chain is drawn from a study of T cell responses to AZD1222 COVID-19 vaccine. In regard to this clone: Antigen unknown.

This table comes from immunoSEQ multiplex PCR, and its TCRdb copy is limited to in-frame clones, with some not included. The sample carries over 130,000 clones, 85% to 95% recorded once. Germline V gene lookup returns CDR1 KGHSH and CDR2 LQKENI. The germline V and J ends were trimmed by 9 bases and 0 bases, with 8 bases remaining between them. This CDR3 has 12 amino acids. General study points: Reports indicate that nearly half of spike-specific TCRs are directed at unmutated variant regions.

V gene TRBV18 combines with J gene TRBJ1-1; D not resolved. This sequence was found in an adult in good health. The sequenced sample was peripheral blood, obtained on day 0 of AZD1222 vaccination. The CDR3 DNA is TGTGCCAGTCGAACCATGAACACTGAAGCTTTCTTT. Translated, it gives CASRTMNTEAFF.